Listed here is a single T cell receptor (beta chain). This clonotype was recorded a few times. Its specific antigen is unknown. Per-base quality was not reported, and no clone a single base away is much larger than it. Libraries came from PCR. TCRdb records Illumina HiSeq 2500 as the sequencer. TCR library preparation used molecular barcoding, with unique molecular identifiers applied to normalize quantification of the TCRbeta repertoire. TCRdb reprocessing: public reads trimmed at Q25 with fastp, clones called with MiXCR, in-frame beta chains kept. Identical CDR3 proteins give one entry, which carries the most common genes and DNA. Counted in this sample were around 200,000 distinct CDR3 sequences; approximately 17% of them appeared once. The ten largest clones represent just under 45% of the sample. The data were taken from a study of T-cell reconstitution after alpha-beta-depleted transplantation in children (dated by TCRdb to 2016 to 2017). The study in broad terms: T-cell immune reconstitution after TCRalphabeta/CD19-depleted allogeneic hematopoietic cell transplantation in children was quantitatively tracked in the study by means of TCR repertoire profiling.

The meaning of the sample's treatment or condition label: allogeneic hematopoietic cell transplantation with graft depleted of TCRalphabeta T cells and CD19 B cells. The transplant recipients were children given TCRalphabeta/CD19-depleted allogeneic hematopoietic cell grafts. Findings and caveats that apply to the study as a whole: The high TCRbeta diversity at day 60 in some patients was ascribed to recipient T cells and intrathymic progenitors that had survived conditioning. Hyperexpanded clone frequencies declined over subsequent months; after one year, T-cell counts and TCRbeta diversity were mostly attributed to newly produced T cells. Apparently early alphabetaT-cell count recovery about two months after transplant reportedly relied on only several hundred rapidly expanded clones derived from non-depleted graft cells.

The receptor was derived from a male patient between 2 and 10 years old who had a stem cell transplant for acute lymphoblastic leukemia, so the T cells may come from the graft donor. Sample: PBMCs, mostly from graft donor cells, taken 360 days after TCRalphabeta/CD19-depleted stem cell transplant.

The DNA reads as follows: TGTGCCAGCGGGGTCCGAGGCACAGATACGCAGTATTTT. Translated, this is CASGVRGTDTQYF. This receptor chain uses TRBV12-3 or TRBV12-4 and TRBJ2-3; confidence is insufficient to name the D gene. From its cysteine to its phenylalanine, the CDR3 spans 13 amino acids. CDR3 DNA only is kept here, 39 bases in frame from base 1. V loses 8 bases, J loses 1 base, and the germline ends lie 10 bases apart.